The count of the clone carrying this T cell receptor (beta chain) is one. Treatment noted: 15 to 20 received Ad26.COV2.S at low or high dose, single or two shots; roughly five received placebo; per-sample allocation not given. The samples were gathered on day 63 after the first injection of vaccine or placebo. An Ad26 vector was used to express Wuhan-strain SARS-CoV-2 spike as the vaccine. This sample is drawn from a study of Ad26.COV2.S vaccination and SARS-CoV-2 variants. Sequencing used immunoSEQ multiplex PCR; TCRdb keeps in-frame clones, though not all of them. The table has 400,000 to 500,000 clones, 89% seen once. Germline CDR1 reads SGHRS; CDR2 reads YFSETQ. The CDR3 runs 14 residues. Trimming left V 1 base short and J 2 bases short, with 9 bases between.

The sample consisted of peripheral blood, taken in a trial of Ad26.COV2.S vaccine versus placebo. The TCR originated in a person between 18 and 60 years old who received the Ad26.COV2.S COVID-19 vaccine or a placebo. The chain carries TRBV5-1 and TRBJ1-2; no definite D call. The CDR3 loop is CASSLLANNYGYTF. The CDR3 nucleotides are TGCGCCAGCAGCTTGCTTGCCAACAACTATGGCTACACCTTC.